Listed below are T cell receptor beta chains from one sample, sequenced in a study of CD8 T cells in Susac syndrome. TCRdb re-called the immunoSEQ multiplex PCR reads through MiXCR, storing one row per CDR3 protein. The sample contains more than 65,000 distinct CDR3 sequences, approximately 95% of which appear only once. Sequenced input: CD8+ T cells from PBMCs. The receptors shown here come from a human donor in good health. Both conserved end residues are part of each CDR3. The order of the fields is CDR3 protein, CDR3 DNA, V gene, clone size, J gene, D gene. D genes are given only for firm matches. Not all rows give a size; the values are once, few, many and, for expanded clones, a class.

CDR3aa: CASSDSTGVYGYTF
CDR3nt: TGTGCCAGCAGTGACTCAACAGGGGTGTATGGCTACACCTTC
v_gene: TRBV6-1
abundance: once
j_gene: TRBJ1-2
d_gene: TRBD1

CDR3aa: CASSGRQGETEAFF
CDR3nt: TGCGCCAGCAGCGGCCGACAGGGGGAAACTGAAGCTTTCTTT
v_gene: TRBV4-1
abundance: .
j_gene: TRBJ1-1
d_gene: TRBD1

CDR3aa: CASSLPLGGIQYF
CDR3nt: TGTGCCAGCAGCTTACCCCTTGGGGGCATTCAGTACTTC
v_gene: TRBV7-2
abundance: once
j_gene: TRBJ2-4
d_gene: .

CDR3aa: CASSYSSQGGTGELFF
CDR3nt: TGTGCCAGCAGTTACTCGAGTCAGGGGGGGACCGGGGAGCTGTTTTTT
v_gene: TRBV6-5
abundance: .
j_gene: TRBJ2-2
d_gene: .

CDR3aa: CASSQAGVRDEQFF
CDR3nt: TGTGCCAGCAGCCAAGCGGGGGTTCGCGATGAGCAGTTCTTC
v_gene: TRBV28
abundance: .
j_gene: TRBJ2-1
d_gene: TRBD2

CDR3aa: CASSLTWQGEAFF
CDR3nt: TGTGCCAGCAGCTTAACTTGGCAGGGAGAAGCTTTCTTT
v_gene: TRBV7-3
abundance: .
j_gene: TRBJ1-1
d_gene: .

CDR3aa: CASSTQSQDYEQYF
CDR3nt: TGTGCCAGCAGCACTCAGTCCCAGGACTACGAGCAGTACTTC
v_gene: TRBV3-1
abundance: .
j_gene: TRBJ2-7
d_gene: .

CDR3aa: CASSLFTGGDGYTF
CDR3nt: TGTGCCAGCAGTTTATTCACAGGGGGAGATGGCTACACCTTC
v_gene: TRBV27
abundance: once
j_gene: TRBJ1-2
d_gene: TRBD1

CDR3aa: CASRGQGEAELFF
CDR3nt: TGTGCCTCCAGGGGACAGGGAGAGGCGGAGCTGTTTTTT
v_gene: TRBV27
abundance: .
j_gene: TRBJ2-2
d_gene: TRBD1

CDR3aa: CASSVASGFPYEQYF
CDR3nt: TGTGCCAGCAGCGTAGCTTCGGGGTTCCCCTACGAGCAGTACTTC
v_gene: TRBV9
abundance: once
j_gene: TRBJ2-7
d_gene: .

CDR3aa: CASSATGTRNEQYF
CDR3nt: TGTGCCAGCAGCGCTACCGGGACTCGTAACGAGCAGTACTTC
v_gene: TRBV7-9
abundance: .
j_gene: TRBJ2-7
d_gene: .

CDR3aa: CASSQDRWETQYF
CDR3nt: TGTGCCAGCAGCCAAGATAGGTGGGAGACCCAGTACTTC
v_gene: TRBV3-1
abundance: .
j_gene: TRBJ2-5
d_gene: .

CDR3aa: CASRDPRQGKNTEAFF
CDR3nt: TGTGCCAGCAGGGACCCTAGACAGGGGAAGAACACTGAAGCTTTCTTT
v_gene: TRBV2
abundance: .
j_gene: TRBJ1-1
d_gene: TRBD1

CDR3aa: CASSSVAGGSYNEQFF
CDR3nt: TGTGCCAGCAGCTCCGTAGCGGGGGGCTCCTACAATGAGCAGTTCTTC
v_gene: TRBV7-8
abundance: .
j_gene: TRBJ2-1
d_gene: TRBD2

CDR3aa: CASRYNSYNEQFF
CDR3nt: TGTGCCAGCAGGTACAACTCCTACAATGAGCAGTTCTTC
v_gene: TRBV6-5
abundance: .
j_gene: TRBJ2-1
d_gene: .

CDR3aa: CASSLRDLHTEAFF
CDR3nt: TGTGCCAGCAGCCTCAGGGATTTGCACACTGAAGCTTTCTTT
v_gene: TRBV6-2/TRBV6-3
abundance: .
j_gene: TRBJ1-1
d_gene: .

CDR3aa: CASSFSLGGVSDQPQHF
CDR3nt: TGTGCCAGCAGCTTTTCCCTTGGGGGAGTCAGCGATCAGCCCCAGCATTTT
v_gene: TRBV5-6
abundance: .
j_gene: TRBJ1-5
d_gene: .

CDR3aa: CASSLEIGTEETQYF
CDR3nt: TGTGCCAGCAGTTTAGAGATCGGGACAGAAGAGACCCAGTACTTC
v_gene: TRBV12-3/TRBV12-4
abundance: .
j_gene: TRBJ2-5
d_gene: TRBD1

CDR3aa: CASSLGWVNTEAFF
CDR3nt: TGTGCCAGCAGCTTGGGGTGGGTGAACACTGAAGCTTTCTTT
v_gene: TRBV5-6
abundance: .
j_gene: TRBJ1-1
d_gene: .

CDR3aa: CASSYSQGFYGYTF
CDR3nt: TGTGCCAGCAGTTACTCTCAGGGATTCTATGGCTACACCTTC
v_gene: TRBV6-5
abundance: .
j_gene: TRBJ1-2
d_gene: .

CDR3aa: CASSLGRLTDTQYF
CDR3nt: TGTGCCAGCAGCTTGGGCAGACTCACAGATACGCAGTATTTT
v_gene: TRBV7-3
abundance: .
j_gene: TRBJ2-3
d_gene: .

CDR3aa: CASRDGGADTQYF
CDR3nt: TGCGCCAGCAGAGACGGGGGAGCAGATACGCAGTATTTT
v_gene: TRBV5-1
abundance: .
j_gene: TRBJ2-3
d_gene: .

CDR3aa: CASTPVGAGVPETQYF
CDR3nt: TGTGCCAGCACCCCCGTGGGGGCAGGGGTCCCAGAGACCCAGTACTTC
v_gene: TRBV28
abundance: .
j_gene: TRBJ2-5
d_gene: .

CDR3aa: CSAGANTLGTDTQYF
CDR3nt: TGCAGTGCTGGGGCGAACACATTGGGCACAGATACGCAGTATTTT
v_gene: TRBV20-1
abundance: .
j_gene: TRBJ2-3
d_gene: .

CDR3aa: CASSFWTSSYNEQFF
CDR3nt: TGTGCCAGCAGCTTTTGGACTTCCTCCTACAATGAGCAGTTCTTC
v_gene: TRBV5-6
abundance: .
j_gene: TRBJ2-1
d_gene: .

CDR3aa: CASSPSTGLRTGELFF
CDR3nt: TGTGCCAGCAGCCCCTCGACAGGCCTGAGGACCGGGGAGCTGTTTTTT
v_gene: TRBV7-9
abundance: once
j_gene: TRBJ2-2
d_gene: .

CDR3aa: CASSFTTKETQYF
CDR3nt: TGTGCCAGCAGTTTTACGACAAAAGAGACCCAGTACTTC
v_gene: TRBV28
abundance: .
j_gene: TRBJ2-5
d_gene: .

CDR3aa: CAIRNPGQGYEQYF
CDR3nt: TGTGCCATCAGGAATCCGGGACAGGGCTACGAGCAGTACTTC
v_gene: TRBV10-3
abundance: .
j_gene: TRBJ2-7
d_gene: TRBD1

CDR3aa: CASSDGLAADTQYF
CDR3nt: TGTGCCAGCAGCGACGGACTAGCAGCAGATACTCAGTATTTT
v_gene: TRBV12-3/TRBV12-4
abundance: few
j_gene: TRBJ2-3
d_gene: TRBD2

CDR3aa: CASSYSNQPQHF
CDR3nt: TGTGCCAGTAGTTATAGCAATCAGCCCCAGCATTTT
v_gene: TRBV19
abundance: .
j_gene: TRBJ1-5
d_gene: .

CDR3aa: CASSYSVAKNIQYF
CDR3nt: TGTGCCAGCAGTTACTCTGTAGCCAAAAACATTCAGTACTTC
v_gene: TRBV6-6
abundance: .
j_gene: TRBJ2-4
d_gene: .

CDR3aa: CASSQEGGNTGELFF
CDR3nt: TGCGCCAGCAGCCAAGAGGGGGGGAACACCGGGGAGCTGTTTTTT
v_gene: TRBV4-1
abundance: .
j_gene: TRBJ2-2
d_gene: .

CDR3aa: CASTFRIRGNQPQHF
CDR3nt: TGTGCCAGCACCTTCAGAATCAGGGGCAATCAGCCCCAGCATTTT
v_gene: TRBV6-7
abundance: .
j_gene: TRBJ1-5
d_gene: .

CDR3aa: CATHDVGFGSGSNQPQHF
CDR3nt: TGTGCCACCCATGACGTAGGGTTTGGAAGTGGGAGCAATCAGCCCCAGCATTTT
v_gene: TRBV10-3
abundance: .
j_gene: TRBJ1-5
d_gene: .

CDR3aa: CASSPNYEQYF
CDR3nt: TGTGCCAGCAGCCCAAACTACGAGCAGTACTTC
v_gene: TRBV7-9
abundance: .
j_gene: TRBJ2-7
d_gene: .

CDR3aa: CASSPTSGWGNEQFF
CDR3nt: TGTGCCAGCAGCCCTACTAGCGGGTGGGGCAATGAGCAGTTCTTC
v_gene: TRBV9
abundance: .
j_gene: TRBJ2-1
d_gene: TRBD2

CDR3aa: CAWSVGRGSYNEQFF
CDR3nt: TGTGCCTGGAGTGTAGGGAGGGGCTCCTACAATGAGCAGTTCTTC
v_gene: TRBV30
abundance: .
j_gene: TRBJ2-1
d_gene: TRBD2

CDR3aa: CASSRVDRATDTQYF
CDR3nt: TGTGCCAGCAGCCGCGTTGACAGGGCCACAGATACGCAGTATTTT
v_gene: TRBV12-3/TRBV12-4
abundance: .
j_gene: TRBJ2-3
d_gene: TRBD1

CDR3aa: CASSLESSYEQYF
CDR3nt: TGTGCCAGTAGTTTGGAGAGCTCCTACGAGCAGTACTTC
v_gene: TRBV19
abundance: .
j_gene: TRBJ2-7
d_gene: .

CDR3aa: CASMDGNYEQYF
CDR3nt: TGTGCCAGCATGGATGGCAACTACGAGCAGTACTTC
v_gene: TRBV5-4
abundance: once
j_gene: TRBJ2-7
d_gene: .

CDR3aa: CASKNSNTEAFF
CDR3nt: TGTGCCAGTAAGAATTCGAACACTGAAGCTTTCTTT
v_gene: TRBV19
abundance: .
j_gene: TRBJ1-1
d_gene: .